Listed here is a single TCR beta chain. The repertoire was sequenced with immunoSEQ multiplex PCR; TCRdb's copy has only in-frame clones and lacks some. Altogether around 500,000 clones are present, about four fifths being singletons, with the ten largest covering roughly an eighth. This sample stems from a study of shared clonotypes between healthy human individuals. All donors qualified as healthy HIV-negative adults and had experienced no recent acute infections or vaccinations. Input material: PBMCs. This TCR derives from a middle-aged woman in good health. Some clones in this sample may be carry-over from other donors' samples.

CDR3 sequence reads: CASGHTGAEAFF. CDR3 in DNA: TGTGCTAGTGGGCATACAGGGGCTGAAGCTTTCTTT. This chain links TRBV12-5 with TRBJ1-1; 7 nucleotides align to TRBD1. The germline V gene encodes CDR1 LGHNT and CDR2 FRNRAP. Trimming removed 6 bases from V and 6 bases from J; junction bases left unmatched: 4. The CDR3 contains 12 residues.